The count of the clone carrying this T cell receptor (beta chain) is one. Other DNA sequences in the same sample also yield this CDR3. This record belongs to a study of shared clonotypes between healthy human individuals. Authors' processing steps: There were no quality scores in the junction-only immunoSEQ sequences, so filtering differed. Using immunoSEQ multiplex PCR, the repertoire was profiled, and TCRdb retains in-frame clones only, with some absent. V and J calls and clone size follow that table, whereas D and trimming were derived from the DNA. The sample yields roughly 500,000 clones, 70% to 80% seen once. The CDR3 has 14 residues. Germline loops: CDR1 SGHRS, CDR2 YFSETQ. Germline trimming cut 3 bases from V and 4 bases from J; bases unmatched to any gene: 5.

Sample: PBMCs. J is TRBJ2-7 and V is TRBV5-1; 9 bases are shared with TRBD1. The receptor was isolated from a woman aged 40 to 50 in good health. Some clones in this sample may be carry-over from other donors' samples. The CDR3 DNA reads TGCGCCAGCAGCTCGGGACAGGGTTTATACGAGCAGTACTTC. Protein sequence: CASSSGQGLYEQYF.